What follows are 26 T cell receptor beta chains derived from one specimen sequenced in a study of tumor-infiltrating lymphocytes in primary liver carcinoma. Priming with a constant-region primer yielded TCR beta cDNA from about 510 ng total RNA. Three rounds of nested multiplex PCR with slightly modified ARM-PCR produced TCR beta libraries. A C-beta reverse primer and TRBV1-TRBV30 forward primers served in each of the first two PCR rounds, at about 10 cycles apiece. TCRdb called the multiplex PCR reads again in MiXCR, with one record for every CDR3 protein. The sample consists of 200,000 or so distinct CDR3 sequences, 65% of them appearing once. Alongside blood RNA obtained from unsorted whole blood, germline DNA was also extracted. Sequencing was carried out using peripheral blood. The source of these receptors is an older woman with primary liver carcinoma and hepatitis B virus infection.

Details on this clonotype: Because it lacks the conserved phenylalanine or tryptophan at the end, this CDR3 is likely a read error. Written as DNA, the CDR3 is TGTGCCATCAGTCCGGGACCGGAGCAGTACTAC. As protein: CAISPGPEQYY. This sequence joins TRBV10-3 and TRBJ2-7; D may be TRBD1 or TRBD2 (5 bases each). This CDR3 has 11 residues. The V and J ends lost 5 bases and 7 bases respectively, with 9 bases between them. The germline CDR1 and CDR2 sequences are ENHRY and SYGVKD.

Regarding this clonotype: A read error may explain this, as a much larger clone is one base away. CDR3 sequence reads: CASMDRPPSIRGPDTEAFF. CDR3 DNA sequence: TGTGCCAGCATGGATCGACCCCCGTCTATCAGGGGGCCAGACACTGAAGCTTTCTTT. The chain employs TRBV12-3 or TRBV12-4 and TRBJ1-1; 8 nucleotides agree with TRBD1. V lost 7 bases, J lost 3 bases, and 22 bases stayed unmatched. The CDR3 sequence is 19 residues long.

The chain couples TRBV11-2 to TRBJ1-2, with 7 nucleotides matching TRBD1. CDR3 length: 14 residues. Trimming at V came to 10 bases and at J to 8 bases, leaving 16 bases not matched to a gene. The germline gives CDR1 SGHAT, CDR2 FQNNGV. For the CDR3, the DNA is TGTGCCAACAGTTTAGTGACAGGGAACGTAGGCTACACCTTC. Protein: CANSLVTGNVGYTF.

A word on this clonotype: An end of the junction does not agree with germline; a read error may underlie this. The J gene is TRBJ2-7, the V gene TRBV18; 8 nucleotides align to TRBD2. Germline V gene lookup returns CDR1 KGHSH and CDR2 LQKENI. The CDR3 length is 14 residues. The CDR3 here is CAGSPSGSSYEQYF. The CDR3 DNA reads TGTGCCGGCTCACCGAGCGGGAGCTCCTACGAGCAGTACTTC. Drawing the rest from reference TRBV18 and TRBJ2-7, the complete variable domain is NAGVMQNPRHLVRRRGQEARLRCSPMKGHSHVYWYRQLPEEGLKFMVYLQKENIIDESGMPKERFSAEFPKEGPSILRIQQVVRGDSAAYFCAGSPSGSSYEQYFGPGTRLTVT.

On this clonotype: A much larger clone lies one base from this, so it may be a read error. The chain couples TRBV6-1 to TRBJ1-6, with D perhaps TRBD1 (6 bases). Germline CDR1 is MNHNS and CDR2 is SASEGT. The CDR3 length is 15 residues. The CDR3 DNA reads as TGTGTCAGCAAAGACAGGAGCTCCTATAATTCACCCCTCCACTTT. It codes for CVSKDRSSYNSPLHF.

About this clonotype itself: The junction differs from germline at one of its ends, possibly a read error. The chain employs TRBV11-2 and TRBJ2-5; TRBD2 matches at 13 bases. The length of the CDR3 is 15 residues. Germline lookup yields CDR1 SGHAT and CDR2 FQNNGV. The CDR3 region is CASSARLAGGETKYF. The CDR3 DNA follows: TGTGCCAGCAGTGCCAGACTAGCGGGAGGAGAGACCAAGTACTTC. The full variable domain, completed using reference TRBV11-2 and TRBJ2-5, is EAGVAQSPRYKIIEKRQSVAFWCNPISGHATLYWYQQILGQGPKLLIQFQNNGVVDDSQLPKDRFSAERLKGVDSTLKIQPAKLEDSAVYLCASSARLAGGETKYFGPGTRLLVL.

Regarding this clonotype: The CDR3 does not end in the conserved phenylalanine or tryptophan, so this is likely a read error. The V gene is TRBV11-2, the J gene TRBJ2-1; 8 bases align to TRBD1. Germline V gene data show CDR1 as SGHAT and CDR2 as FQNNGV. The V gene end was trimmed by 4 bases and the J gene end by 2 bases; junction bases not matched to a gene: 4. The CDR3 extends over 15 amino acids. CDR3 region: CASSSAGGPYNEQFL. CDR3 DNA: TGTGCCAGCAGCTCGGCAGGGGGCCCCTACAATGAGCAGTTCCTC.

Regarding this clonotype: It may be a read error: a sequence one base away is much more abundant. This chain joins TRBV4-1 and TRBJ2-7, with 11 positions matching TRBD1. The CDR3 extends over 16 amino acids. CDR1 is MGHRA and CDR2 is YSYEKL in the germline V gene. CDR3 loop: CANSQDAGQGDYEQYF. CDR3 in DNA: TGCGCCAACAGCCAAGATGCGGGACAGGGGGACTACGAGCAGTACTTC.

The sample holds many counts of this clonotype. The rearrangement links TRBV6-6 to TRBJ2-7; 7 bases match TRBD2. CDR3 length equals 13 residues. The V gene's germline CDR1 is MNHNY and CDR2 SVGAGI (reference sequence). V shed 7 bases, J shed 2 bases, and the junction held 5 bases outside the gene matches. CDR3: CASNGAGAYEQYF. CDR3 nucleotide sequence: TGTGCCAGCAACGGGGCGGGGGCCTACGAGCAGTACTTC.

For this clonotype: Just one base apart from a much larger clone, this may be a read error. The CDR3 DNA follows: TGTGCCGCAAATCTAGCGGGGCGCGCCTACAATGAGCAGTTCTTC. Residues: CAANLAGRAYNEQFF. This chain uses TRBV6-5 with TRBJ2-1; 9 positions match TRBD2. The germline V gene has CDR1 MNHEY and CDR2 SVGAGI. The CDR3 is 15 residues long. V lost 11 bases and J lost 2; bases outside the gene matches: 10.

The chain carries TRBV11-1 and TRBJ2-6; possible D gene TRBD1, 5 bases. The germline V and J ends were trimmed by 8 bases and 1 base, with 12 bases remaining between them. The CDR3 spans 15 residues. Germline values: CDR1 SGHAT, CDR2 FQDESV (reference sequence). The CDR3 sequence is CASCPSGSGANVLTF. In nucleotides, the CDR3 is TGTGCCAGCTGCCCATCAGGGTCTGGGGCCAACGTCCTGACTTTC.

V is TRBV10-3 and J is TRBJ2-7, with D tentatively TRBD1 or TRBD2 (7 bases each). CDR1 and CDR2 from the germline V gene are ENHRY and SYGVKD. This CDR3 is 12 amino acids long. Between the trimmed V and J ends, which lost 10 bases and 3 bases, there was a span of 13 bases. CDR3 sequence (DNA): TGTGCCAACAGCGGGACAGACTACGAGCAGTACTTC. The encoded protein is CANSGTDYEQYF.

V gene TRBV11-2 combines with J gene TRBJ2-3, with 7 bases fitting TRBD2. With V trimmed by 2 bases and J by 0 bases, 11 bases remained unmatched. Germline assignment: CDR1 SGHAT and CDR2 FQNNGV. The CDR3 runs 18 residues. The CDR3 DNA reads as TGTGCCAGCAGCTTAACACCCTCGGGTAGCGGGAGCACAGATACGCAGTATTTT. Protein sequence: CASSLTPSGSGSTDTQYF.

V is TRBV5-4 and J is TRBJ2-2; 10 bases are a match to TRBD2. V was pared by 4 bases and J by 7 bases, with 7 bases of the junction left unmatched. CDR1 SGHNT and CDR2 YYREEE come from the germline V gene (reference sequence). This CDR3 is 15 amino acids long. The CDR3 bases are TGTGCCAGCAGCCCCGGGGCTAGCGGGGGCGGGGAGCTGTTTTTT. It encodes CASSPGASGGGELFF. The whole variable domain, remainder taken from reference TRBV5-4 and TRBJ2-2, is ETGVTQSPTHLIKTRGQQVTLRCSSQSGHNTVSWYQQALGQGPQFIFQYYREEENGRGNFPPRFSGLQFPNYSSELNVNALELDDSALYLCASSPGASGGGELFFGEGSRLTVL.

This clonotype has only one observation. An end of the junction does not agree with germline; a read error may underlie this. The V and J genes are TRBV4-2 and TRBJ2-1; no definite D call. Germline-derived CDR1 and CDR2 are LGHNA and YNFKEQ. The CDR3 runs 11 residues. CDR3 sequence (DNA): TGTGCCAGCAGCTTTGTGCGTGAGCACTTCTTC. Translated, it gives CASSFVREHFF.

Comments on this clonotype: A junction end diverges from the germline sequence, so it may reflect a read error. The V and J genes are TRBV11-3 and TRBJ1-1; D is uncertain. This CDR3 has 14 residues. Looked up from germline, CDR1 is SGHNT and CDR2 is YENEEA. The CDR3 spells CANSLAAVSTEAFF. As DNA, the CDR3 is TGTGCCAACAGCTTAGCAGCCGTGAGCACTGAAGCTTTCTTT.

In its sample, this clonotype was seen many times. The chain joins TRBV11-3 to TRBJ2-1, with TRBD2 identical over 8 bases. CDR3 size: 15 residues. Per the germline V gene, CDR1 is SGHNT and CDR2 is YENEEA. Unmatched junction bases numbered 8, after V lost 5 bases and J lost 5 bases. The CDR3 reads CASSPRGSGNNEQFF. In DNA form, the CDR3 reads TGTGCCAGCAGCCCTCGGGGTAGCGGGAACAATGAGCAGTTCTTC.

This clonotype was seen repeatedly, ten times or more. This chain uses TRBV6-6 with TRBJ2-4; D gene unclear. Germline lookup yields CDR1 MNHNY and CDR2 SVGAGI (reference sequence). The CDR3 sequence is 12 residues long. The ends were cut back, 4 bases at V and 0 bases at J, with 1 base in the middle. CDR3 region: CASSLAKNIQYF. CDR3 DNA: TGTGCCAGCAGTTTAGCCAAAAACATTCAGTACTTC.

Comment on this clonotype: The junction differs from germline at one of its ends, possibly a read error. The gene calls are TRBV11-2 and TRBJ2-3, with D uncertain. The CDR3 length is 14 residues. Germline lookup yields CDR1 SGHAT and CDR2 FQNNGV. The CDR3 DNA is TGTGCCTGCAGCCCACTTGAATCGGCAGATACGCAGTATTTT. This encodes CACSPLESADTQYF.

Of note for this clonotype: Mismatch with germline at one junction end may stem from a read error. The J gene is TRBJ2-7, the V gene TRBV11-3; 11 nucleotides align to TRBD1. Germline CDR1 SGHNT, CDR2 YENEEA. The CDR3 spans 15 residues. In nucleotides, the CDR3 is TGTGCCAGCAGCCCCGGGACAGGGGGTAACTACGAGCGGTATTTC. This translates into CASSPGTGGNYERYF.

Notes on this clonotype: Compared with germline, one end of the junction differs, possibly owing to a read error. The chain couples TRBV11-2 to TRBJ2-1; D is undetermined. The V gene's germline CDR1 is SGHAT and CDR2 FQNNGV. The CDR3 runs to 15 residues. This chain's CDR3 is CASMRNPSSYNEQFF. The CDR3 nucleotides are TGCGCCAGCATGAGAAACCCGAGCTCCTACAATGAGCAGTTCTTC.

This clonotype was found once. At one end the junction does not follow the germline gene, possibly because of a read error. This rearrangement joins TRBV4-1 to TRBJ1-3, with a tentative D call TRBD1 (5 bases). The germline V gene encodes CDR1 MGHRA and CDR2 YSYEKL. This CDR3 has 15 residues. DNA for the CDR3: TGCACCAGCAGGCACGCTTGGGGGTCTGGAAGCACCATATATTTT. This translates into CTSRHAWGSGSTIYF.

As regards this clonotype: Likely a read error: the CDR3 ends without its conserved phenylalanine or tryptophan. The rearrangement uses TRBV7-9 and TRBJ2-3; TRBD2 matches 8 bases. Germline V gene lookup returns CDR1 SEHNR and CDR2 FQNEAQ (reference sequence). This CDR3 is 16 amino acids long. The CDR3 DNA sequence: TGTGTCAGCAGCTTAGTAGGCGGGAGGACCACAGATACGCAGTATTAT. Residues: CVSSLVGGRTTDTQYY.

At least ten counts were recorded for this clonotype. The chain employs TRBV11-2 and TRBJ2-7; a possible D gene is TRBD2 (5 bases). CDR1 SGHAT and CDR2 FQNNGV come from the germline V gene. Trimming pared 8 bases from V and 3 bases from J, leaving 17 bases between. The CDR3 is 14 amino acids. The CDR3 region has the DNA TGTGCCAGCTCCCTCGAGGGAATTAACTACGAGCAGTACTTC. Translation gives CASSLEGINYEQYF.

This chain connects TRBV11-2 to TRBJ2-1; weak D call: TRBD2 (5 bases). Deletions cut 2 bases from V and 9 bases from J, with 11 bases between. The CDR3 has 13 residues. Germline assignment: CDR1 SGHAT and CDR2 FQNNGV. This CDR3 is CASSLLTGSEQFF. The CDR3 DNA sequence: TGTGCCAGCAGCTTACTAACGGGGAGTGAGCAGTTCTTC.

CDR3 coding DNA: TGTGCCAGCAGGGGGGCTAGCGGGAGGGTCAACAATGAGCAGTTCTTC. Translation gives CASRGASGRVNNEQFF. The chain employs TRBV28 and TRBJ2-1, with 12 bases identical to TRBD2. This CDR3 comprises 16 residues. In germline, CDR1 is MDHEN, CDR2 SYDVKM. The trim removed 6 bases at V and 5 bases at J, leaving 8 bases unmatched.